This entry is about one TCR beta chain. The antigen remains unidentified. This PCR relied on a set of 60 Vbeta primers and 13 Jbeta primers. The method was immunoSEQ multiplex PCR; TCRdb's version includes in-frame clones alone and lacks a portion of them. Altogether around 150,000 clones are present, 70% to 90% being singletons, with the ten largest covering 7%. This entry comes from a study of cytomegalovirus exposure and HLA in healthy donors. At the level of the study: There were roughly 110 million unique TCR beta sequences, drawn from 180 million or so T cells, in an earlier analysis.

Between the trimmed V and J ends, which lost 5 bases and 6 bases, there was a span of 7 bases. The CDR3 has 11 residues. In germline, CDR1 is SEHNR, CDR2 FQNEAQ (reference sequence). Findings and caveats of the study: Reportedly, TCR beta sequences accurately predicted HLA-A and HLA-B alleles in most subjects.

This receptor was taken from a woman aged 25 to 39 in good health and CMV-seropositive. The chain carries TRBV7-9 and TRBJ1-1; D gene unclear. Sequenced input: PBMCs. The CDR3 spells CASSRLAEAFF. CDR3 nucleotide sequence: TGTGCCAGCAGCCGGTTGGCTGAAGCTTTCTTT. Supplemented by reference TRBV7-9 and TRBJ1-1, the full variable domain reads DTGVSQNPRHKITKRGQNVTFRCDPISEHNRLYWYRQTLGQGPEFLTYFQNEAQLEKSRLLSDRFSAERPKGSFSTLEIQRTEQGDSAMYLCASSRLAEAFFGQGTRLTVV.